This T cell receptor (beta chain) was found in a study of blood T cell repertoires in COVID-19. About the study: Specimens from acute and convalescent COVID-19 originated in the United States, Italy and Spain. PBMCs, B-cell-depleted T cells, or T cells provided the cDNA or gDNA that made up the material.

Original processing methods: Amplification of reference gene primers was used by the study to estimate nucleated cell counts. Only in-frame clones appear in the TCRdb table, and some are missing; sequencing was by immunoSEQ multiplex PCR. For V, J and clone size, that table is used; D and trimming come from the DNA. The repertoire has roughly 73,000 clones, approximately 89% of them found once; the top ten carry about 9.2%. This clone was recorded only once. CDR3 length: 14 amino acids. Germline V gives CDR1 SNHLY, CDR2 FYNNEI. V lost 7 bases and J lost 14, with 21 bases in between. This chain connects TRBV2 to TRBJ1-6, with D maybe TRBD1 (6 bases). This receptor was obtained from an elderly man with acute or convalescent COVID-19. Material: peripheral blood. CDR3 DNA: TGTGCCAGCACCGAGGCCAGGGGTCTCATAACCCTCCACTTT. Translation: CASTEARGLITLHF.